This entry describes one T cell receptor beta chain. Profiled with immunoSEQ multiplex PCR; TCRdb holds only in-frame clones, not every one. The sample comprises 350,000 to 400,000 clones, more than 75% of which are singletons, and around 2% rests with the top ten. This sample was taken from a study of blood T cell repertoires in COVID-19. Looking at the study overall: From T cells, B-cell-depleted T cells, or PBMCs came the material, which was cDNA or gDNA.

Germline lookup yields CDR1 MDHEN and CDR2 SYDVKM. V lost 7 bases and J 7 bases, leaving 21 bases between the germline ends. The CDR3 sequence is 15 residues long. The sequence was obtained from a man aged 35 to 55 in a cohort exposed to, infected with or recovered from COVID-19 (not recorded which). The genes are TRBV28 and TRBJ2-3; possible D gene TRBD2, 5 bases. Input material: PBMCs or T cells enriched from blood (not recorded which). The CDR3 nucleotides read TGTGCCAGCAACTCTAGGAGGCATGGGTGGAATACGCAGTATTTT. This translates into CASNSRRHGWNTQYF.